The rows below give T cell receptor beta chains drawn from one sample of a study of T cell responses to AZD1222 COVID-19 vaccine. Assay used: immunoSEQ multiplex PCR; TCRdb lists only in-frame clones, some missing. The repertoire holds about 91,000 clones, with more than 70% as singletons. Sample: peripheral blood, taken on day 0 of AZD1222 vaccination. The receptors come from an adult in good health. CDR3s include the opening cysteine and the closing phenylalanine or tryptophan. The D gene is left open where the match is weak. The listing skips clone size in some rows; elsewhere it reads once, few, many or a size class.

j_call d_call clone_size v_call cdr3_aa cdr3_nt
TRBJ2-1 NA few TRBV6-5 CASRVPSYNEQFF TGTGCCAGCAGAGTTCCTTCCTACAATGAGCAGTTCTTC
TRBJ1-2 NA NA TRBV5-1 CASSLAQGQGYTF TGCGCCAGCAGCTTGGCTCAGGGCCAAGGCTACACCTTC
TRBJ1-5 NA NA TRBV28 CASSSQAPQPQHF TGTGCCAGCAGTTCTCAGGCCCCCCAGCCCCAGCATTTT
TRBJ1-5 NA NA TRBV4-1 CASSQATISNQPQHF TGCGCCAGCAGCCAAGCGACCATTAGCAATCAGCCCCAGCATTTT
TRBJ1-1 NA NA TRBV6-1 CASSEDVREAFF TGTGCCAGCAGTGAAGATGTCAGAGAAGCTTTCTTT
TRBJ2-3 TRBD2 NA TRBV27 CASSSAGGPVQYF TGTGCCAGCAGTTCAGCGGGAGGGCCTGTTCAGTATTTT
TRBJ1-1 TRBD1 NA TRBV6-5 CASSPTGINTEAFF TGTGCCAGCAGCCCGACAGGGATAAACACTGAAGCTTTCTTT
TRBJ1-5 NA NA TRBV5-6 CASSLGTAVGGLPQHF TGTGCCAGCAGCTTGGGGACCGCCGTGGGGGGTTTGCCCCAGCATTTT
TRBJ1-2 NA NA TRBV2 CASSETEPNYGYTF TGTGCCAGCAGTGAAACGGAGCCTAACTATGGCTACACCTTC
TRBJ1-5 NA NA TRBV25-1 CASSDATDSNQPQHF TGTGCCAGCAGTGATGCGACAGATAGCAATCAGCCCCAGCATTTT
TRBJ1-3 NA few TRBV19 CASRRSGTGNTIYF TGTGCCAGTAGGAGGTCAGGGACTGGAAACACCATATATTTT
TRBJ1-4 TRBD1 NA TRBV6-4 CATWEGAGSNEKLFF TGTGCCACCTGGGAGGGGGCCGGGTCTAATGAAAAACTGTTTTTT
TRBJ1-3 TRBD1 NA TRBV7-2 CASGPQGGSGNTIYF TGTGCCAGCGGGCCCCAGGGGGGGTCTGGAAACACCATATATTTT
TRBJ1-2 NA NA TRBV28 CASTIQGVYGYTF TGTGCCAGCACTATACAGGGCGTCTATGGCTACACCTTC
TRBJ1-2 NA once TRBV6-5 CASSYSRGNYGYTF TGTGCCAGCAGTTACTCGAGAGGGAACTATGGCTACACCTTC
TRBJ1-1 NA NA TRBV3-1/TRBV3-2 CASSQQGMNTEAFF TGTGCCAGCAGCCAACAGGGTATGAACACTGAAGCTTTCTTT
TRBJ2-7 TRBD1 NA TRBV4-2 CASSSKTGGYEQYF TGTGCCAGCAGCTCTAAGACAGGGGGCTACGAGCAGTACTTC
TRBJ1-2 TRBD1 NA TRBV4-1 CASSQPLTGDGGYTF TGCGCCAGCAGCCAACCGCTTACAGGGGATGGTGGCTACACCTTC
TRBJ2-7 NA NA TRBV3-1/TRBV3-2 CASSQTQEGEQYF TGTGCCAGCAGCCAGACTCAAGAAGGGGAGCAGTACTTC
TRBJ2-3 NA NA TRBV12-3/TRBV12-4 CASSGEGSDTQYF TGTGCCAGCAGTGGCGAGGGGTCAGATACGCAGTATTTT
TRBJ2-5 NA NA TRBV9 CASSVSPQETQYF TGTGCCAGCAGCGTATCCCCTCAAGAGACCCAGTACTTC
TRBJ1-5 NA NA TRBV2 CASSVVEGNQPQHF TGTGCCAGCAGTGTAGTCGAGGGCAATCAGCCCCAGCATTTT
TRBJ1-1 NA NA TRBV27 CASSLGWGYGTEAFF TGTGCCAGCAGTTTAGGTTGGGGCTATGGGACTGAAGCTTTCTTT
TRBJ2-1 TRBD2 NA TRBV30 CAWAGTSGRAVNDEQFF TGTGCCTGGGCCGGGACTAGCGGGAGGGCCGTTAACGATGAGCAGTTCTTC
TRBJ2-3 TRBD2 NA TRBV7-8 CASSLEAGGLLDTQYF TGTGCCAGCAGCTTAGAGGCGGGAGGGCTTTTGGATACGCAGTATTTT